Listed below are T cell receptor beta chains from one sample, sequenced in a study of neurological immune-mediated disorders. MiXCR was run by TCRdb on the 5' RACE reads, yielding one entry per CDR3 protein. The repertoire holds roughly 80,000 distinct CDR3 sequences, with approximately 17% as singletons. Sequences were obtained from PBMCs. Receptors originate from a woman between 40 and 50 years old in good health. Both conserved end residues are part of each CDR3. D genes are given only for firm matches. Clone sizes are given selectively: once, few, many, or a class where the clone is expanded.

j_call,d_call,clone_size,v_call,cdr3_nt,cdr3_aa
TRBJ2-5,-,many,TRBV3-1,TGTGCCAGCAGCCAAGATCTGGTGGAGGGAGGTGAGACCCAGTACTTC,CASSQDLVEGGETQYF
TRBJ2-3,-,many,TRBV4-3,TGCGCCAGCAGCCAAGATCTAGGGGGGGCGAGCACAGATACGCAGTATTTT,CASSQDLGGASTDTQYF
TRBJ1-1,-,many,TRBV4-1,TGCGCCAGCAGCCCAGGGACTAACACTGAAGCTTTCTTT,CASSPGTNTEAFF
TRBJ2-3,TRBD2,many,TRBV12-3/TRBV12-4,TGTGCCAGCAGTGGGCCGGGACTAGCAACCACAGATACGCAGTATTTT,CASSGPGLATTDTQYF
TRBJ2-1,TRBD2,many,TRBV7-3,TGTGCCAGCAGCCCGCCGGGGGGGTTCAATGAGCAGTTCTTC,CASSPPGGFNEQFF
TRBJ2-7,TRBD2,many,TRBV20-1,TGCAGTGCTCCAACTAGCGGTCTCTCCTACGAGCAGTACTTC,CSAPTSGLSYEQYF
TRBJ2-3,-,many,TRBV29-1,TGCAGCGTAGGGACGGGACGGGATACGCAGTATTTT,CSVGTGRDTQYF
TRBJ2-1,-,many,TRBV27,TGTGCCAGCAGGGGACCACACCCGGAGGGTGAGCAGTTCTTC,CASRGPHPEGEQFF
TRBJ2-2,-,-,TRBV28,TGTGCCAGCAGGTACGGGACGGACAACAACGGGGAGCTGTTTTTT,CASRYGTDNNGELFF
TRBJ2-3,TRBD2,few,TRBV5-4,TGTGCCAGCAGCCAACCGGGACTAGCGGGGGGCACAGATACGCAGTATTTT,CASSQPGLAGGTDTQYF
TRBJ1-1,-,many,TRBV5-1,TGCGCCAGCAGCTTGGAGGGGTCCACGGGGCAGGCTTTCTTT,CASSLEGSTGQAFF
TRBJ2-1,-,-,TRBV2,TGTGCCCCCCGGCGGGACAACTACAATGAGCAGTTCTTC,CAPRRDNYNEQFF
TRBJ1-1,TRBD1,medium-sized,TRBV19,TGTGCCAGTAGTATAGTACAGGGGGCTGAAGCTTTCTTT,CASSIVQGAEAFF
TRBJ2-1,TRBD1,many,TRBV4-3,TGCGCCAGCAGCCAAGGGGGAACAGGGGGATTCAATGAGCAGTTCTTC,CASSQGGTGGFNEQFF
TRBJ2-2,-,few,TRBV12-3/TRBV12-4,TGTGCCAGCAGTTTCAAAAGACACACCGGGGAGCTGTTTTTT,CASSFKRHTGELFF
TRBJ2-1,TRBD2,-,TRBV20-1,TGCAGTGCCAATGGACTAGCGGGGGGTAAAAACAATGAGCAGTTCTTC,CSANGLAGGKNNEQFF
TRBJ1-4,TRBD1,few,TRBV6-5,TGTGCCAGCAGTAAGGGGACAGTCAATGAAAAACTGTTTTTT,CASSKGTVNEKLFF
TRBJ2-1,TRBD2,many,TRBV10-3,TGTGCCATCAGCACTAGCGGGGGCTACAATGAGCAGTTCTTC,CAISTSGGYNEQFF
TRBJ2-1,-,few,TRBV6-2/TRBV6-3,TGTGCCAGCAGTTACTCTACTGCTTCCTACAATGAGCAGTTCTTC,CASSYSTASYNEQFF
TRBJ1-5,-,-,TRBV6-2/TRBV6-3,TGTGCCAGCAATTTTCACAGGGACAATCAGCCCCAGCATTTT,CASNFHRDNQPQHF
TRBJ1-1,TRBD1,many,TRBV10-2,TGCGCCAGCAGTATGGACAGGGACACTGAAGCTTTCTTT,CASSMDRDTEAFF
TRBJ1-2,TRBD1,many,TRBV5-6,TGTGCCAGCAGCTCCGACAGGGGGCTCTCGGCCTACACCTTC,CASSSDRGLSAYTF
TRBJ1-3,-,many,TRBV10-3,TGTGCCATCGGTTTGGAAGCGTCCTCTGGAAACACCATATATTTT,CAIGLEASSGNTIYF
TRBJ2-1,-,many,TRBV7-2,TGTGCCAGCAGCTTGGCTTCTCCGTACAATGAGCAGTTCTTC,CASSLASPYNEQFF
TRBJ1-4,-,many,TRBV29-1,TGCAGCGTCGGCGACAGGCGCCCTTCAACTAATGAAAAACTGTTTTTT,CSVGDRRPSTNEKLFF
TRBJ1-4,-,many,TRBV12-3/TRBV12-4,TGTGCCAGCAGTTCCTCCGAAAACACGGGTAATGAAAAACTGTTTTTT,CASSSSENTGNEKLFF
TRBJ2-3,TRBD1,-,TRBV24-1,TGTGCCACCAGTGATCCCCGGACAGGCGCAGATACGCAGTATTTT,CATSDPRTGADTQYF
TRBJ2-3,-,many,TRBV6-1,TGTGCCAGCAGTGCTGCAACAGGAGGCACAGATACGCAGTATTTT,CASSAATGGTDTQYF
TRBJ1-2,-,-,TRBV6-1,TGTGCCAGCAGTCAATTATCTAACTATGGCTACACCTTC,CASSQLSNYGYTF
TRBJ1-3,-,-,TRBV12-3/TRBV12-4,TGTGCCAGCAGTCCCCTTGCGGGGGGCGGAAACACCATATATTTT,CASSPLAGGGNTIYF
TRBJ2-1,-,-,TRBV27,TGTGCCAGCAGTTTTTCCTCGGGGAATGAGCAGTTCTTC,CASSFSSGNEQFF
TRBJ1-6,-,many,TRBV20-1,TGCAGTGCCCACGACAGGCACTCCTATAATTCACCCCTCCACTTT,CSAHDRHSYNSPLHF
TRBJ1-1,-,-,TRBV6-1,TGTGCCAGCAGTGAGGCAGCCATGAACACTGAAGCTTTCTTT,CASSEAAMNTEAFF